These 7 T cell receptor beta chains were all obtained from the same sample, sequenced in a study of blood T cells in healthy people across ages (dated by TCRdb to the mid-2010s). The library was produced with 5' RACE. Sequencing was carried out with an Illumina HiSeq 2500. A second roughly 6 to 11 cycle PCR used a sample-barcoded 5' primer and a J-beta primer mix. In TCRdb, the public reads were trimmed at Q25 with fastp and aligned with MiXCR, with productive beta chains retained. Identical CDR3 protein sequences are pooled into one entry, listed with their most common genes and DNA. The sample profile shows 450,000 to 700,000 distinct CDR3 sequences; 27% of them were found once. In total, the top ten clones hold less than 20% of the sample. Specimen: blood. All receptors derive from a woman aged 70-85 years in good health.

The V and J genes are TRBV7-3 and TRBJ2-1; 8 bases match TRBD2. The junction had 2 bases not matched to a gene; V was cut back by 0 bases and J by 4 bases. CDR3 length: 15 residues. Germline CDR1 and CDR2: SGHTA and FQGTGA. CDR3 in amino acids: CASSLTGGGYNEQFF. The CDR3 DNA reads as TGTGCCAGCAGCTTAACCGGGGGGGGTTACAATGAGCAGTTCTTC. Combining the CDR3 with reference TRBV7-3 and TRBJ2-1 gives the whole variable domain GAGVSQTPSNKVTEKGKYVELRCDPISGHTALYWYRQSLGQGPEFLIYFQGTGAADDSGLPNDRFFAVRPEGSVSTLKIQRTERGDSAVYLCASSLTGGGYNEQFFGPGTRLTVL.

This clonotype showed up just a few times. This rearrangement joins TRBV2 to TRBJ2-3; no firm D call. CDR1 SNHLY and CDR2 FYNNEI come from the germline V gene. This CDR3 is 14 amino acids long. The V and J ends lost 4 bases and 1 base respectively, with 9 bases between them. The CDR3 nucleotides are TGTGCCAGCAGTGGGAGTGTGGGCACAGATACGCAGTATTTT. Its protein product is CASSGSVGTDTQYF. Using reference TRBV2 and TRBJ2-3 for the parts outside the CDR3, the full variable domain is EPEVTQTPSHQVTQMGQEVILRCVPISNHLYFYWYRQILGQKVEFLVSFYNNEISEKSEIFDDQFSVERPDGSNFTLKIRSTKLEDSAMYFCASSGSVGTDTQYFGPGTRLTVL.

This clonotype was counted between two and nine times. This chain connects TRBV11-2 to TRBJ1-1; D is possibly TRBD1 (5 bases). CDR1 and CDR2 (germline): SGHAT, FQNNGV. Deletions cut 6 bases from V and 5 bases from J, with 19 bases between. CDR3 size: 15 residues. CDR3 nucleotide sequence: TGTGCCAGCAGTCCCTGGACAAGCCCATGGACTGAAGCTTTCTTT. Its translation is CASSPWTSPWTEAFF.

The J gene is TRBJ2-7, the V gene TRBV29-1; a possible D gene is TRBD1 (7 bases). Germline CDR1 reads SQVTM; CDR2 reads ANQGSEA. Deletions cut 8 bases from V and 0 bases from J, with 17 bases between. The length of the CDR3 is 14 residues. The CDR3 coding sequence is TGCAGCTTCAGGGGGGCAGGGAGCTCCTACGAGCAGTACTTC. Translated, it gives CSFRGAGSSYEQYF.

The CDR3: CASNLGTGGINEQFF. For the CDR3, the DNA is TGTGCCAGCAATCTGGGGACAGGGGGGATCAATGAGCAGTTCTTC. V and J are TRBV7-9 and TRBJ2-1; TRBD1 aligns across 11 bases. The germline V gene encodes CDR1 SEHNR and CDR2 FQNEAQ (reference sequence). The CDR3 loop spans 15 amino acids. The ends lost 7 bases at V and 6 bases at J; junction bases unmatched: 8.

This clonotype has a handful of counts. V is TRBV2 and J is TRBJ2-3, with a tentative D call TRBD2 (6 bases). V was trimmed by 6 bases and J by 0 bases, leaving 13 bases between them. The CDR3 extends over 15 amino acids. Germline loops: CDR1 SNHLY, CDR2 FYNNEI. The CDR3 loop is CASRSRAGSTDTQYF. CDR3 nucleotide sequence: TGTGCCAGCAGGTCCCGGGCGGGAAGCACAGATACGCAGTATTTT.

The chain is built from TRBV5-1 and TRBJ2-1; D uncertain. There are 14 residues in the CDR3. Germline CDR1 reads SGHRS; CDR2 reads YFSETQ. V was pared by 0 bases and J by 5 bases, with 9 bases between. CDR3 residues: CASSLDNRNNEQFF. CDR3 coding DNA: TGCGCCAGCAGCTTGGATAACCGAAACAATGAGCAGTTCTTC.